This is a list of T cell receptor beta chains from one sample in a study of blood T cell repertoires in COVID-19. Sequencing used immunoSEQ multiplex PCR; TCRdb keeps in-frame clones, though not all of them. The sample contains about 170,000 clones, roughly 84% of which appear only once. Sequencing was performed on peripheral blood. The receptors come from a man between 60 and 75 years old who had recovered from COVID-19. Each CDR3 is given with its conserved first and last residue. A D gene is named only where the DNA matches it firmly. Clone size is not always given. Where it is, it says once, few, many or a class for expanded clones.

TRBD1,-,TRBJ1-2,TRBV4-3,CASSHPDRALYGYTF,TGCGCCAGCAGCCATCCCGACAGGGCGCTCTATGGCTACACCTTC
-,-,TRBJ1-6,TRBV29-1,CSVRNKTGSALHF,TGCAGCGTCCGGAATAAAACAGGGTCGGCCCTCCACTTT
-,few,TRBJ1-1,TRBV19,CASSINSMNTEAFF,TGTGCCAGTAGTATAAACTCGATGAACACTGAAGCTTTCTTT
-,once,TRBJ1-1,TRBV19,CASSQGLFLNTEAFF,TGTGCCAGTAGTCAGGGGTTGTTCTTGAACACTGAAGCTTTCTTT
-,once,TRBJ1-2,TRBV6-5,CASSRDKGPYGYTF,TGTGCCAGCAGCCGGGACAAGGGTCCCTATGGCTACACCTTC
TRBD2,-,TRBJ2-7,TRBV19,CASSPAAGVGSYEQYF,TGTGCCAGTAGTCCCGCGGCGGGGGTGGGCTCCTACGAGCAGTACTTC
-,-,TRBJ2-7,TRBV1,CTSSQDAGGTRNEQYF,TGCACCAGCAGCCAAGACGCAGGGGGGACAAGGAACGAGCAGTACTTC
TRBD1,-,TRBJ1-2,TRBV6-5,CASSRQGPYGYTF,TGTGCCAGCAGTAGACAGGGGCCCTATGGCTACACCTTC
-,-,TRBJ2-1,TRBV5-1,CASNAQGLDEQFF,TGCGCCAGTAACGCCCAGGGTCTCGATGAGCAGTTCTTC
-,few,TRBJ2-1,TRBV11-2,CASSLLGGGNEQFF,TGTGCCAGCAGCTTACTGGGAGGTGGTAATGAGCAGTTCTTC
TRBD1,once,TRBJ2-2,TRBV24-1,CATSDYPGQGYAGELFF,TGTGCCACCAGTGATTATCCGGGACAGGGGTATGCCGGGGAGCTGTTTTTT
-,-,TRBJ1-2,TRBV5-1,CASSLEEGRGYGYTF,TGCGCCAGCAGCTTGGAGGAGGGGAGGGGCTATGGCTACACCTTC
-,-,TRBJ2-3,TRBV11-3,CASSLRQGTDTQYF,TGTGCCAGCAGCTTAAGGCAGGGCACAGATACGCAGTATTTT
-,-,TRBJ2-1,TRBV4-1,CASSQGRDEQFF,TGCGCCAGCAGCCAAGGTCGGGATGAGCAGTTCTTC
TRBD1,-,TRBJ1-1,TRBV30,CAWSPRTGSKGNTEAFF,TGTGCCTGGAGCCCACGGACAGGCTCAAAGGGGAACACTGAAGCTTTCTTT
TRBD2,-,TRBJ2-1,TRBV6-5,CASSYGGTSGSEQFF,TGTGCCAGCAGCTACGGGGGGACTAGCGGTAGTGAGCAGTTCTTC
-,-,TRBJ1-2,TRBV30,CAWSAHDYGYTF,TGTGCCTGGAGCGCGCATGACTATGGCTACACCTTC
TRBD1,-,TRBJ2-7,TRBV15,CATRRDDGQEAYEQYF,TGTGCCACCAGGAGAGACGATGGACAGGAAGCCTACGAGCAGTACTTC
TRBD1,-,TRBJ2-7,TRBV6-5,CASSLTGGYIYEQYF,TGTGCCAGCAGTCTAACAGGGGGCTACATCTACGAGCAGTACTTC
-,-,TRBJ2-3,TRBV5-4,CASSFTAPSTDTQYF,TGTGCCAGCAGCTTTACAGCCCCCTCCACAGATACGCAGTATTTT
TRBD2,-,TRBJ2-1,TRBV6-5,CASSLAGGYNEQFF,TGTGCCAGCAGTTTAGCGGGGGGCTACAATGAGCAGTTCTTC
TRBD2,-,TRBJ2-1,TRBV18,CASSPPAGAGGFNEQFF,TGTGCCAGCTCACCTCCCGCAGGCGCGGGGGGGTTCAATGAGCAGTTCTTC
TRBD1,-,TRBJ2-3,TRBV5-8,CASSWKRTGFGGTDTQYF,TGTGCCAGCAGCTGGAAGCGGACAGGGTTCGGAGGCACAGATACGCAGTATTTT
TRBD1,-,TRBJ1-6,TRBV30,CAATGGQGIYNSPLHF,TGTGCCGCGACGGGAGGACAGGGAATCTATAATTCACCCCTCCACTTT
-,-,TRBJ1-4,TRBV18,CASSPRGDGNEKLFF,TGTGCCAGCTCACCGAGAGGCGACGGGAATGAAAAACTGTTTTTT
TRBD1,-,TRBJ1-1,TRBV13,CASSTRQGRTEAFF,TGTGCCAGCAGCACCAGACAGGGAAGGACTGAAGCTTTCTTT
-,-,TRBJ1-6,TRBV25-1,CASSERGSPLHF,TGTGCCAGCAGTGAAAGGGGTTCACCCCTCCACTTT
-,-,TRBJ1-2,TRBV5-1,CASSLDGADYGYTF,TGCGCCAGCAGCTTGGATGGGGCTGACTATGGCTACACCTTC
-,-,TRBJ1-2,TRBV4-2,CASRNQGSGYYGYTF,TGTGCCAGCAGAAACCAGGGATCGGGTTACTATGGCTACACCTTC
-,-,TRBJ1-1,TRBV7-9,CASSLESPEAFF,TGTGCCAGCAGCTTAGAGAGCCCCGAAGCTTTCTTT
-,-,TRBJ1-1,TRBV2,CASSEEARGGTEAFF,TGTGCCAGCAGTGAAGAGGCCAGGGGTGGTACTGAAGCTTTCTTT
TRBD1,-,TRBJ1-2,TRBV30,CAWSEGTGRYGYTF,TGTGCCTGGAGTGAGGGGACAGGGCGCTATGGCTACACCTTC
TRBD1,-,TRBJ1-5,TRBV11-1,CASSAGTGEFQPQHF,TGTGCCAGCAGCGCCGGGACAGGGGAATTCCAGCCCCAGCATTTT
-,-,TRBJ2-7,TRBV7-2,CASRRGVSYEQYF,TGTGCCAGCAGGCGCGGGGTCTCCTACGAGCAGTACTTC
-,-,TRBJ2-7,TRBV6-4,CASSDSVRVVF,TGTGCCAGCAGTGACTCGGTCAGGGTGGTATTT
TRBD1,few,TRBJ1-3,TRBV19,CASKGTGNSGNTIYF,TGTGCCAGTAAGGGGACAGGCAACTCTGGAAACACCATATATTTT